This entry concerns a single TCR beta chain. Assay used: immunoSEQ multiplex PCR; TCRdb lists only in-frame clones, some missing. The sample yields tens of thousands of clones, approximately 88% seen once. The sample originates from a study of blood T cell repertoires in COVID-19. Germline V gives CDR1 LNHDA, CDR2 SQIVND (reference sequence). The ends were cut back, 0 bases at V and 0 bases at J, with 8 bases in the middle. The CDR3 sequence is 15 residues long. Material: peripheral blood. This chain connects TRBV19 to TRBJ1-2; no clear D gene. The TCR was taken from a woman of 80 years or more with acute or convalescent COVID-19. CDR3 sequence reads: CASSIESGANYGYTF. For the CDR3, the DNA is TGTGCCAGTAGTATAGAGTCCGGTGCTAACTATGGCTACACCTTC.